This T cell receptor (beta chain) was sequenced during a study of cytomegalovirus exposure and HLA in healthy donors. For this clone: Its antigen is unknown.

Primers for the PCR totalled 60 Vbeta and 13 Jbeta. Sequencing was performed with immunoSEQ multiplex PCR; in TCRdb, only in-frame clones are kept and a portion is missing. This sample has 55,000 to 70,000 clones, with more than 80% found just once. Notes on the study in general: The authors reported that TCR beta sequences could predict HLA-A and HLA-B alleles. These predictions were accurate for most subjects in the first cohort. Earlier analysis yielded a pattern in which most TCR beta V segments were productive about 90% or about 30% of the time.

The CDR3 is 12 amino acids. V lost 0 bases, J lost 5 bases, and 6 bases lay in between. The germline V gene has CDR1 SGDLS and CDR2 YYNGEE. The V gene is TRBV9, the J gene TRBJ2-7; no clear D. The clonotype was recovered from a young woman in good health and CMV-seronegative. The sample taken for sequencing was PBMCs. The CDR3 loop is CASSVAENEQYF. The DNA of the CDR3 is TGTGCCAGCAGCGTAGCTGAGAACGAGCAGTACTTC.